The rows below give T cell receptor beta chains drawn from one sample of a study of OX40 agonist ivuxolimab in advanced cancers. Clones were sequenced by immunoSEQ multiplex PCR, and TCRdb holds only the in-frame ones, with some missing. This sample has roughly 16,000 clones, with nearly 75% found just once. The input for sequencing was CD4+ or CD8+ T cells sorted from blood, taken in a trial of the OX40 agonist ivuxolimab. The receptors were sampled from an adult with an advanced solid tumor such as melanoma, head and neck, liver or kidney cancer. Each CDR3 is given with its conserved first and last residue. D genes are given only for firm matches. Size tells how often a clone was seen (once, few, many) or the class of an expanded clone, and some rows leave it out.

j_call clone_size v_call d_call cdr3_nt cdr3_aa
TRBJ2-7 - TRBV7-2 - TGTGCCAGCAGCTCAGAAGAGGGTTCCTACGAGCAGTACTTC CASSSEEGSYEQYF
TRBJ2-5 - TRBV4-3 - TGCGCCAGCAGCCCACTAATAGGCGCCGGGCAGGAATCTCAAGAGACCCAGTACTTC CASSPLIGAGQESQETQYF
TRBJ1-5 - TRBV6-1 TRBD1 TGTGCCAGCAGTGAACCGGCTGGGACAGCCAGTCAGCCCCAGCATTTT CASSEPAGTASQPQHF
TRBJ2-1 - TRBV9 - TGTGCCAGCAGCGTTAGAACGGGCCCAAACAATGAGCAGTTCTTC CASSVRTGPNNEQFF
TRBJ2-1 - TRBV5-1 TRBD2 TGCGCCAGCAGCCCCGGGACTAGCGGGGAGGGGCAGTTCTTC CASSPGTSGEGQFF
TRBJ2-1 - TRBV7-3 - TGTGCCAGCAGCTTAAACCCCTTTCTGGGAGGAACCTACAATGAGCAGTTCTTC CASSLNPFLGGTYNEQFF
TRBJ2-1 - TRBV12-5 - TGTGCTAGTGGTTTAGGAGGTGAGCAGTTCTTC CASGLGGEQFF
TRBJ2-2 once TRBV29-1 - TGCAGCATCTTCGCCGGGGAGCTGTTTTTT CSIFAGELFF
TRBJ1-2 - TRBV27 - TGTGCCAGTAGAAACCCGACCGAAGCTAACTATGGCTACACCTTC CASRNPTEANYGYTF
TRBJ1-1 - TRBV27 - TGTGCCAGCACGCGGGACATGAACACTGAAGCTTTCTTT CASTRDMNTEAFF
TRBJ1-1 once TRBV6-5 - TGTGCCAGCAGTTACTCAGGGGGGAACACTGAAGCTTTCTTT CASSYSGGNTEAFF
TRBJ2-1 - TRBV11-3 - TGTGCCAGCAGCTGGGGGGAGGACACCATGTACAATGAGCAGTTCTTC CASSWGEDTMYNEQFF
TRBJ1-1 few TRBV7-3 - TGTGCCAGCAGCTTCGTAGACACTGAAGCTTTCTTT CASSFVDTEAFF
TRBJ2-1 once TRBV30 - TGTGCCTGGCGACTAGGGGGTAATGAGCAGTTCTTC CAWRLGGNEQFF
TRBJ2-1 few TRBV19 - TGTGCCAGTAGCTCATTAGCGTTTTCCTACAATGAGCAGTTCTTC CASSSLAFSYNEQFF
TRBJ2-7 - TRBV5-1 TRBD1 TGCGCCAGCAGCCACCGACAGGGTGGTAACGAGCAGTACTTC CASSHRQGGNEQYF
TRBJ1-5 - TRBV11-2 - TGTGCCAGCAGCCCTACCTTTGGCGATCAGCCCCAGCATTTT CASSPTFGDQPQHF
TRBJ1-1 - TRBV4-3 - TGCGCCAGCAGCCAAGATTTCGCAGGGTCCTCCACTGAAGCTTTCTTT CASSQDFAGSSTEAFF
TRBJ2-5 - TRBV5-4 TRBD2 TGTGCCAGCAGCTTGGTAAGCCTAGCGGGAGCAGAGACCCAGTACTTC CASSLVSLAGAETQYF